Listed below are T cell receptor beta chains from one sample, sequenced in a study of CD8 T cells in ankylosing spondylitis. TCRdb itself ran the 5' RACE reads through MiXCR, one entry per CDR3 protein. The table includes 750,000 to 850,000 distinct CDR3 sequences, 12% detected once. The specimen was blood, either unsorted or a sorted T cell fraction (not recorded which). The source is a male donor with ankylosing spondylitis. Each CDR3 is given with its conserved first and last residue. D genes are given only for firm matches. Part of the rows lack a size; the others show once, few, many or a class for expanded clones.

J: TRBJ1-6
V: TRBV27
size: few
D: -
CDR3: CASSFGQSRNSPLHF
DNA: TGTGCCAGCAGTTTTGGCCAGTCTCGGAATTCACCCCTCCACTTT

J: TRBJ2-5
V: TRBV20-1
size: -
D: TRBD2
CDR3: CSATPGLGIGTQYF
DNA: TGCAGTGCTACCCCGGGACTAGGGATAGGGACCCAGTACTTC

J: TRBJ2-1
V: TRBV7-9
size: -
D: TRBD2
CDR3: CASSSRLAGGDEQFF
DNA: TGTGCCAGCAGCTCACGACTAGCGGGAGGGGATGAGCAGTTCTTC

J: TRBJ1-6
V: TRBV30
size: few
D: -
CDR3: CAWSVGGAMNSPLHF
DNA: TGTGCCTGGAGTGTAGGGGGGGCGATGAATTCACCCCTCCACTTT

J: TRBJ2-7
V: TRBV20-1
size: -
D: -
CDR3: CSASRTSYEQYF
DNA: TGCAGTGCGAGCCGGACCTCCTACGAGCAGTACTTC

J: TRBJ1-5
V: TRBV12-3/TRBV12-4
size: many
D: -
CDR3: CASSLVGFNQPQHF
DNA: TGTGCCAGCAGTTTAGTGGGTTTCAATCAGCCCCAGCATTTT

J: TRBJ1-1
V: TRBV5-1
size: many
D: -
CDR3: CASRTWTELNTEAFF
DNA: TGCGCCAGCAGGACCTGGACAGAGCTGAACACTGAAGCTTTCTTT

J: TRBJ1-2
V: TRBV20-1
size: -
D: -
CDR3: CSARQGMSYGYTF
DNA: TGCAGTGCTAGACAGGGTATGAGCTATGGCTACACCTTC

J: TRBJ2-3
V: TRBV7-2
size: -
D: -
CDR3: CASSLRLADTQYF
DNA: TGTGCCAGCAGCTTAAGGCTAGCAGATACGCAGTATTTT

J: TRBJ2-5
V: TRBV7-2
size: -
D: -
CDR3: CASGYLGAGSQYF
DNA: TGTGCCAGCGGATACTTAGGGGCAGGGTCCCAGTACTTC

J: TRBJ1-1
V: TRBV29-1
size: -
D: -
CDR3: CSVLSQLDTEAFF
DNA: TGCAGCGTACTCTCCCAGTTGGACACTGAAGCTTTCTTT

J: TRBJ1-5
V: TRBV28
size: -
D: -
CDR3: CASSELQGSLGPQHF
DNA: TGTGCCAGCAGTGAATTACAGGGCTCCCTGGGGCCCCAGCATTTT

J: TRBJ2-7
V: TRBV7-8
size: few
D: TRBD1
CDR3: CASSFGTGISYEQYF
DNA: TGTGCCAGCAGCTTCGGGACAGGGATCTCCTACGAGCAGTACTTC

J: TRBJ1-1
V: TRBV10-3
size: few
D: -
CDR3: CAISGVQNTEAFF
DNA: TGTGCCATCAGTGGGGTACAGAACACTGAAGCTTTCTTT

J: TRBJ2-1
V: TRBV7-2
size: few
D: TRBD2
CDR3: CASSLSGADGYNEQFF
DNA: TGTGCCAGCAGCTTAAGCGGGGCCGATGGGTACAATGAGCAGTTCTTC

J: TRBJ2-1
V: TRBV9
size: few
D: TRBD2
CDR3: CASSRRAGGPISYNEQFF
DNA: TGTGCCAGCTCGAGAAGAGCGGGAGGGCCTATCTCCTACAATGAGCAGTTCTTC

J: TRBJ1-4
V: TRBV10-3
size: many
D: TRBD1
CDR3: CAISDPGQGDEKLFF
DNA: TGTGCCATCAGTGATCCGGGACAGGGGGATGAAAAACTGTTTTTT

J: TRBJ1-4
V: TRBV10-3
size: -
D: TRBD1
CDR3: CAIRDSQDGEKLFF
DNA: TGTGCCATCCGGGACAGCCAAGACGGTGAAAAACTGTTTTTT

J: TRBJ2-3
V: TRBV7-9
size: -
D: -
CDR3: CASSFPRALSGTDTQYF
DNA: TGTGCCAGCAGCTTTCCCAGGGCCCTGAGTGGCACAGATACGCAGTATTTT

J: TRBJ2-3
V: TRBV7-2
size: many
D: TRBD2
CDR3: CASSPASGGGGGTQYF
DNA: TGTGCCAGCAGCCCAGCTAGCGGGGGCGGGGGGGGTACGCAGTATTTT

J: TRBJ2-7
V: TRBV6-5
size: -
D: -
CDR3: CASSYSGAPSRFYEQYF
DNA: TGTGCCAGCAGTTACTCGGGGGCGCCCAGCAGGTTCTACGAGCAGTACTTC

J: TRBJ2-3
V: TRBV18
size: -
D: -
CDR3: CASSSPSTQYF
DNA: TGTGCCAGCTCATCCCCCTCTACGCAGTATTTT